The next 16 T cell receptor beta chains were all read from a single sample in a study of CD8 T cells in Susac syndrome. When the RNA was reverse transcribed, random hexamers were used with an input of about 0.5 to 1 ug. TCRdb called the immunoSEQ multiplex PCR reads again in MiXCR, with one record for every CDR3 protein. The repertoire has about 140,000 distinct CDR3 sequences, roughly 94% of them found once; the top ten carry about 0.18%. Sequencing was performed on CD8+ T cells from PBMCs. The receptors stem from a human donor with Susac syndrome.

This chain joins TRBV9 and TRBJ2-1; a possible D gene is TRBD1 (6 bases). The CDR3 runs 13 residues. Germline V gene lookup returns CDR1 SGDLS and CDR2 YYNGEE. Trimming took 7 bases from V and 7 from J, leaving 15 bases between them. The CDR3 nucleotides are TGTGCCAGCGATGGGGGCGGCAATAATGAGCAGTTCTTC. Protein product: CASDGGGNNEQFF.

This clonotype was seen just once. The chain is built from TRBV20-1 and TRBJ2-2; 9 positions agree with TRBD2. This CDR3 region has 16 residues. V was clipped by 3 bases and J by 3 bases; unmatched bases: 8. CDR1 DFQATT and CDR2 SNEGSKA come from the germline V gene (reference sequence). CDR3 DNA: TGCAGTGCTAGGGAAGCGGGAGGAATACACACCGGGGAGCTGTTTTTT. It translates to CSAREAGGIHTGELFF.

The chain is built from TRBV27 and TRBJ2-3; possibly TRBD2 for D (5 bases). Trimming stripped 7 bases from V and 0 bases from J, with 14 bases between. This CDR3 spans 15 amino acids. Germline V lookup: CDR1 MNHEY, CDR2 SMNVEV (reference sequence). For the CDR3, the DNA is TGTGCCAGCATGGGTGCGGGCCCTAGCACAGATACGCAGTATTTT. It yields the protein CASMGAGPSTDTQYF.

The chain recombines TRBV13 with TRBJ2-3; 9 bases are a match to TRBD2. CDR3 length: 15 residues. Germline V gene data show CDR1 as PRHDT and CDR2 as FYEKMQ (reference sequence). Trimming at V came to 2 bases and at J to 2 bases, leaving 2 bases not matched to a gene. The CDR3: CASSLSSGITDTQYF. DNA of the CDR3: TGTGCCAGCAGCTTATCTAGCGGGATCACAGATACGCAGTATTTT.

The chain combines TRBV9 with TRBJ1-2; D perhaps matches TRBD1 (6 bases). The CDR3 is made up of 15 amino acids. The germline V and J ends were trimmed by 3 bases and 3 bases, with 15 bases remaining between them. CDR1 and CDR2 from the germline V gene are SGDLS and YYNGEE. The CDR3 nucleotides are TGTGCCAGCAGCGCTCCGGGACATATGGACTATGGCTACACCTTC. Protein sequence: CASSAPGHMDYGYTF.

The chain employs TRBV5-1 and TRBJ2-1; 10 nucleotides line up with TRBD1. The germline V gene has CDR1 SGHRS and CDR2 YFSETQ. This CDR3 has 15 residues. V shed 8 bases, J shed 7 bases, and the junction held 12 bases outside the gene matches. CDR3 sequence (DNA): TGCGCCAGTGAGGAACCGGGACAGGGGTGGAATGAGCAGTTCTTC. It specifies CASEEPGQGWNEQFF.

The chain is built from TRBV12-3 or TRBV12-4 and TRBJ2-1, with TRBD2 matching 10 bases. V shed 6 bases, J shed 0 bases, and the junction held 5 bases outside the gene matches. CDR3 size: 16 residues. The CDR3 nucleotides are TGTGCCAGCAGCGGGGCTAGCGGGAGCTCCTACAATGAGCAGTTCTTC. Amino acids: CASSGASGSSYNEQFF.

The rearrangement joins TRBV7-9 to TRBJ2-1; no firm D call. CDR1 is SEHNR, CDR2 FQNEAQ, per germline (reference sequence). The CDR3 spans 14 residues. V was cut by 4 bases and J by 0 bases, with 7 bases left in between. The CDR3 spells CASSWGSSYNEQFF. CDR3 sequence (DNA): TGTGCCAGCAGCTGGGGTAGCTCCTACAATGAGCAGTTCTTC. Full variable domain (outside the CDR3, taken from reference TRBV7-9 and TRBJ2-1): DTGVSQNPRHKITKRGQNVTFRCDPISEHNRLYWYRQTLGQGPEFLTYFQNEAQLEKSRLLSDRFSAERPKGSFSTLEIQRTEQGDSAMYLCASSWGSSYNEQFFGPGTRLTVL.

The CDR3, as DNA: TGTGCCAGCGGTAACCGGGCGACTGAAGCTTTCTTT. It codes for CASGNRATEAFF. The genes are TRBV12-3 or TRBV12-4 and TRBJ1-1; D unresolved. CDR3 length: 12 residues. V gave up 8 bases and J gave up 5 bases, with 12 bases separating them.

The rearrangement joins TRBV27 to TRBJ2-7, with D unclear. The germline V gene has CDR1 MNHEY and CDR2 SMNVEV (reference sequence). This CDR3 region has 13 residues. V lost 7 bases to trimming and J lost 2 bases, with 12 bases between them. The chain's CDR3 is CASNRTVAYEQYF. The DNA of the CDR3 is TGTGCCAGCAATCGGACGGTGGCCTACGAGCAGTACTTC.

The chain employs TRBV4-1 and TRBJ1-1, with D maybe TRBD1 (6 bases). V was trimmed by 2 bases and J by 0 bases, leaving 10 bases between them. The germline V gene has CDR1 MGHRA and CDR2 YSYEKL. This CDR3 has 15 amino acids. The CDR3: CASSQISGVNTEAFF. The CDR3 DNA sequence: TGCGCCAGCAGCCAAATATCAGGGGTGAACACTGAAGCTTTCTTT.

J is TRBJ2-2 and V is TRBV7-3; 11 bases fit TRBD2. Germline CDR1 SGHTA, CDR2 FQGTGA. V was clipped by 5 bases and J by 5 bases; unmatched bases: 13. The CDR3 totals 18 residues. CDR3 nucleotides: TGTGCCAGCAGCCCTGACGGCACTAGCGGGAGCGGTACCGGGGAGCTGTTTTTT. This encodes CASSPDGTSGSGTGELFF.

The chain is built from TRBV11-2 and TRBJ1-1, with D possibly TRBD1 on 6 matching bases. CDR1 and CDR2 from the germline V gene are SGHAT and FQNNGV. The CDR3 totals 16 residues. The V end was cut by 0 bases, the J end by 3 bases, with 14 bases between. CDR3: CASSLEDSPGDTEAFF. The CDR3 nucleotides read TGTGCCAGCAGCTTAGAGGACAGTCCAGGCGACACTGAAGCTTTCTTT.

This chain's CDR3 is CASSLRWSSGTATYEQYF. In DNA, the CDR3 is TGTGCCAGCAGCTTACGTTGGAGTAGCGGAACGGCAACCTACGAGCAGTACTTC. The chain carries TRBV5-8 and TRBJ2-7; D is perhaps TRBD2 (6 bases). Looked up from germline, CDR1 is SGHTS and CDR2 is YDEGEE. The V end was cut by 2 bases, the J end by 2 bases, with 23 bases between. There are 18 residues in the CDR3.

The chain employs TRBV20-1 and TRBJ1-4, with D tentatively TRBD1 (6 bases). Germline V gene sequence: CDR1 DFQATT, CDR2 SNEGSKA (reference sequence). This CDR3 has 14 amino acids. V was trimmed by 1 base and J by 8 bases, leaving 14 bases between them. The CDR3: CSARAGRGDEKLFF. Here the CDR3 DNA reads TGCAGTGCTAGAGCGGGGAGGGGGGACGAAAAACTGTTTTTT.

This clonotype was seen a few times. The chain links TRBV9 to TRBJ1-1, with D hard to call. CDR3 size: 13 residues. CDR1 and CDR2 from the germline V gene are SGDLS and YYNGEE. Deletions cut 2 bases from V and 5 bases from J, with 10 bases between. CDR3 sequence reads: CASSVGGFTEAFF. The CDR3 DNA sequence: TGTGCCAGCAGCGTGGGTGGGTTTACTGAAGCTTTCTTT.